The text below deals with one TCR beta chain. The authors' processing: Reference gene primers were amplified, and this amplification served to estimate nucleated cell counts. Only in-frame clones appear in the TCRdb table, and some are missing; sequencing was by immunoSEQ multiplex PCR. That table is the source of V, J and clone size, and D and trimming were worked out from the DNA. The sample consists of 60,000 to 75,000 clones, over 75% of them appearing once. This entry comes from a study of blood T cell repertoires in COVID-19. Study summary: Acute-phase and convalescent COVID-19 samples originated in the United States, Italy and Spain. T cells, B-cell-depleted T cells, or PBMCs provided the cDNA or gDNA that served as material.

Germline CDR1 is MGHRA and CDR2 is YSYEKL. This CDR3 has 16 amino acids. The germline V and J ends were trimmed by 4 bases and 1 base, with 15 bases remaining between them. Seattle's enrolled individuals joined amid active infection and were then monitored longitudinally. This sequence joins TRBV4-1 and TRBJ2-3; a possible D gene is TRBD2 (6 bases). The sequenced material came from peripheral blood. The TCR comes from a man aged 40-55 years with COVID-19, enrolled during active disease. The CDR3 here is CASSRVAASGTDTQYF. The CDR3 nucleotides are TGCGCCAGCAGCCGAGTAGCGGCCTCTGGCACAGATACGCAGTATTTT.